Listed here are 18 T cell receptor beta chains from one sample, sequenced in a study of blood T cell repertoires in COVID-19. Sequenced by immunoSEQ multiplex PCR; TCRdb stores in-frame clones only, minus some. This table holds roughly 250,000 clones, roughly nine tenths found once. Sequenced: peripheral blood. The receptors here all came from a woman aged 25 to 39 with COVID-19, enrolled during active disease.

The chain uses TRBV18 and TRBJ1-6, with 7 bases matching TRBD1. The V and J ends lost 6 bases and 7 bases, in that order; junction bases with no gene match: 9. Germline CDR1 is KGHSH and CDR2 is LQKENI. CDR3 length: 15 amino acids. The CDR3 reads CASSSDRAGNSPLHF. In DNA, the CDR3 is TGTGCCAGCTCCTCAGACAGGGCAGGGAATTCACCCCTCCACTTT.

This chain uses TRBV6-6 with TRBJ1-2; no clear D gene. V lost 0 bases, J lost 8 bases, and 13 bases lay in between. The germline V gene has CDR1 MNHNY and CDR2 SVGAGI (reference sequence). CDR3 length equals 14 residues. CDR3 protein: CASSYSEGEIGYTF. The CDR3 DNA reads TGTGCCAGCAGTTACTCGGAGGGAGAGATCGGCTACACCTTC.

This chain links TRBV27 with TRBJ2-3; 10 nucleotides line up with TRBD2. CDR3 length: 16 residues. Losses at the gene ends were 7 bases for V and 3 bases for J; bases not matched to a gene: 10. Germline values: CDR1 MNHEY, CDR2 SMNVEV (reference sequence). The CDR3 region is CASTDGLAVRTDTQYF. For the CDR3, the DNA is TGTGCCAGCACCGACGGACTAGCGGTGAGGACAGATACGCAGTATTTT.

The V and J genes are TRBV2 and TRBJ1-2; possibly TRBD1 for D (6 bases). The germline V gene encodes CDR1 SNHLY and CDR2 FYNNEI. This CDR3 has 14 amino acids. The V gene lost 4 bases and the J gene lost 6 bases, with 15 bases spanning the gap. CDR3: CASSGQQGRDGYTF. The CDR3 DNA reads as TGTGCCAGCAGTGGACAACAGGGTCGAGATGGCTACACCTTC.

This clone appeared a few times. This chain joins TRBV3-1 (or the pseudogene TRBV3-2) and TRBJ2-3; 16 positions agree with TRBD2. V shed 4 bases and J 5 bases; nucleotides not matched to a gene: 6. Germline CDR1 reads LGHDT; CDR2 reads YNNKEL (reference sequence). The CDR3 contains 17 residues. The CDR3: CASSRGTSGGAGDTQYF. DNA of the CDR3: TGTGCCAGCAGCCGAGGGACTAGCGGGGGGGCCGGAGATACGCAGTATTTT.

V usage is TRBV19 and J usage is TRBJ2-3; a possible D gene is TRBD1 (6 bases). Trimming left V 3 bases short and J 3 bases short, with 16 bases between. Germline V gene sequence: CDR1 LNHDA, CDR2 SQIVND (reference sequence). CDR3 length equals 16 residues. The CDR3 reads CASSIPRGRGTDTQYF. Here the CDR3 DNA reads TGTGCCAGTAGTATTCCCAGGGGACGAGGGACAGATACGCAGTATTTT.

The V and J genes are TRBV4-1 and TRBJ2-1; TRBD2 matches 8 bases. The CDR3 covers 16 residues. V was pared by 4 bases and J by 2 bases, with 7 bases of the junction left unmatched. Germline assignment: CDR1 MGHRA and CDR2 YSYEKL. The CDR3 spells CASSRMLTSAYNEQFF. The CDR3 DNA reads TGCGCCAGCAGCCGAATGCTGACTAGCGCCTACAATGAGCAGTTCTTC.

This chain uses TRBV3-1 (or the pseudogene TRBV3-2) with TRBJ2-7, with D possibly matching TRBD1 (5 bases). Trimming took off 5 bases at V and 1 base at J, with 9 bases between the two ends. CDR1 and CDR2 (germline): LGHDT, YNNKEL (reference sequence). There are 13 residues in the CDR3. The CDR3: CASSSTVSYEQYF. In DNA form, the CDR3 reads TGTGCCAGCAGCTCGACAGTATCCTACGAGCAGTACTTC.

The rearrangement joins TRBV5-1 to TRBJ2-7; 7 bases match TRBD1. CDR3 length equals 13 residues. Germline loops: CDR1 SGHRS, CDR2 YFSETQ. V lost 4 bases to trimming and J lost 2 bases; unmatched junction nucleotides: 3. CDR3 residues: CASSIQGAYEQYF. CDR3 bases: TGCGCCAGCAGCATCCAGGGGGCCTACGAGCAGTACTTC.

The rearrangement links TRBV19 to TRBJ2-1, with 9 bases aligning to TRBD2. CDR1 and CDR2 (germline): LNHDA, SQIVND (reference sequence). Unmatched junction bases numbered 12, after V lost 7 bases and J lost 8 bases. The CDR3 has 15 amino acids. CDR3 DNA sequence: TGTGCCAGTACTACTGGCGCGGGGGGGATCGATGAGCAGTTCTTC. Protein sequence: CASTTGAGGIDEQFF.

The V gene is TRBV28, the J gene TRBJ1-3, with D perhaps matching TRBD1 (5 bases). The CDR3 totals 15 residues. Trimming took off 5 bases at V and 0 bases at J, with 11 bases between the two ends. CDR1 is MDHEN and CDR2 is SYDVKM in the germline V gene. The CDR3 sequence is CASSNDSSSGNTIYF. The CDR3 DNA sequence: TGTGCCAGCAGTAACGACAGTTCCTCTGGAAACACCATATATTTT.

This clone appeared once. The chain carries TRBV4-1 and TRBJ1-6; D possibly corresponds to TRBD1 (5 bases). CDR3 length: 14 amino acids. Trimming took off 4 bases at V and 10 bases at J, with 14 bases between the two ends. Looked up from germline, CDR1 is MGHRA and CDR2 is YSYEKL. This CDR3 is CASSREGSGSPLHF. The CDR3 DNA is TGCGCCAGCAGCCGGGAGGGGTCGGGGTCACCCCTCCACTTT.

The chain is built from TRBV5-1 and TRBJ2-5; 8 bases are a match to TRBD2. Per the germline V gene, CDR1 is SGHRS and CDR2 is YFSETQ. The CDR3 extends over 14 amino acids. With V trimmed by 9 bases and J by 5 bases, 12 bases remained unmatched. CDR3 nucleotide sequence: TGCGCCACCCAACCCACGGGGGGGCCGGAGACCCAGTACTTC. Its protein product is CATQPTGGPETQYF.

The chain uses TRBV10-1 and TRBJ2-5; 10 bases map to TRBD2. The ends lost 3 bases at V and 5 bases at J; junction bases unmatched: 6. Germline V gene data show CDR1 as WNHNN and CDR2 as SYGVQD (reference sequence). This CDR3 is 15 amino acids long. Here the CDR3 reads CASSDERGGRETQYF. CDR3 nucleotide sequence: TGCGCCAGCAGTGATGAGCGGGGGGGCCGGGAGACCCAGTACTTC.

Only a few counts were recorded for this clone. The J gene is TRBJ1-2, the V gene TRBV6-5; 10 bases agree with TRBD1. Germline V CDR1 and CDR2: MNHEY, SVGAGI. This CDR3 is built from 14 residues. V lost 6 bases, J lost 11 bases, and 12 bases stayed unmatched. The CDR3 loop reads CASRAPGQGVGYTF. The CDR3 coding sequence is TGTGCCAGCAGGGCTCCCGGACAGGGGGTCGGGTACACCTTC.

V usage is TRBV19 and J usage is TRBJ1-2; D ambiguous. This CDR3 contains 15 residues. Germline CDR1 is LNHDA and CDR2 is SQIVND (reference sequence). V dropped 5 bases and J dropped 3 bases, with 16 bases sitting between them. The CDR3 loop reads CASSPATTGHYGYTF. Written as DNA, the CDR3 is TGTGCCAGTAGTCCGGCGACAACCGGTCACTATGGCTACACCTTC.

V gene TRBV27 combines with J gene TRBJ1-4; D remains unclear. Germline V gives CDR1 MNHEY, CDR2 SMNVEV (reference sequence). V shed 0 bases and J shed 5 bases, with 7 bases lying between them. This CDR3 is 14 amino acids long. The CDR3 bases are TGTGCCAGCAGTTTATCCACATCCAATGAAAAACTGTTTTTT. Protein: CASSLSTSNEKLFF.

J is TRBJ1-6 and V is TRBV7-4; weak D call: TRBD1 (6 bases). Trimming removed 5 bases at V and 9 bases at J, with 17 bases between. The CDR3 extends over 15 amino acids. Germline V gene data show CDR1 as SGHVT and CDR2 as SQSDAQ. The DNA for the CDR3 is TGTGCCAGCAGCCTACAGGGTAACCAGGTTTCACCCCTCCACTTT. The encoded protein is CASSLQGNQVSPLHF.